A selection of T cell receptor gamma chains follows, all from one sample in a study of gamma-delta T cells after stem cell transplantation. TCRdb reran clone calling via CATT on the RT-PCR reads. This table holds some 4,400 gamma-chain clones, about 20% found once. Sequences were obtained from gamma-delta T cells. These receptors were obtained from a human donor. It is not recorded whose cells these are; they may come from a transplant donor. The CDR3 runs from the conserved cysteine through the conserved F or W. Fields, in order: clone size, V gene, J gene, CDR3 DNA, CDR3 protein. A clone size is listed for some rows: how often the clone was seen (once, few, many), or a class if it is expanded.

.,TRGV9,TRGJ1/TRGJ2,TGTGCCTTGTGGGAGGGCTCAATTAGCCGATTCTTAAAAACTTATTATAAGAAACTCTTT,CALWEGSISRFLKTYYKKLF
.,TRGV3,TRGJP,TGTGCCACCTGGGAAGAGTTGGGCAAAAAAATCAAGGTATTT,CATWEELGKKIKVF
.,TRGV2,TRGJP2,TGTGCCACCTGGGACGGGCCCCGGGGGAGTGATTGGATCAAGACGTTT,CATWDGPRGSDWIKTF
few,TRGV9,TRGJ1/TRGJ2,TGTGCCTTGTGGGAGGAGTATTATAAGAAACTCTTT,CALWEEYYKKLF
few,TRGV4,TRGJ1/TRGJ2,TGTGCCACCTGGGATGGGCAGGGATATAAGAAACTCTTT,CATWDGQGYKKLF
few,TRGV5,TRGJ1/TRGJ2,TGTGCCACCTGGGACATAAGCCCCCCCCATTATTATAAGAAACTCTTT,CATWDISPPHYYKKLF
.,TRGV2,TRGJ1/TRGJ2,TGTGCCACCTGGGACGGGCTCGGTTATAAGAAACTCTTT,CATWDGLGYKKLF
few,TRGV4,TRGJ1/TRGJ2,TGTGCCACCTGGGATGGGCGAGATTATAAGAAACTCTTT,CATWDGRDYKKLF
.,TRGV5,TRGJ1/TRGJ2,TGTGCCACCTGGGACAGGCAGGCCCTGAGATATAAGAAACTCTTT,CATWDRQALRYKKLF
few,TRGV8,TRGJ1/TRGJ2,TGTGCCACCTGGGATAGGCCGAATTATAAGAAACTCTTT,CATWDRPNYKKLF
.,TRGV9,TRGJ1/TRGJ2,TGTGCCTTGTGGGAGGCCTCAGAGATTGGGAAACTCTTT,CALWEASEIGKLF
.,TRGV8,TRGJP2,TGTGCCACCTGGGATCGAAGTGATTGGATCAAGACGTTT,CATWDRSDWIKTF
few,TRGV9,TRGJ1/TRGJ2,TGTGCCTTGTGGGAGGTGGGGATGAATTATTATAAGAAACTCTTT,CALWEVGMNYYKKLF
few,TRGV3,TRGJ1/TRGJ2,TGTGCCACCTGGGACAGGCCGTGGAATTATAAGAAACTCTTT,CATWDRPWNYKKLF
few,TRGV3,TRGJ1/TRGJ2,TGTGCCACCTGGGTCCTGAATTATTATAAGAAACTCTTT,CATWVLNYYKKLF
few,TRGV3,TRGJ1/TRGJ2,TGTGCCACCTCATGGGTAATTAATCATAAGAAACTCTTT,CATSWVINHKKLF
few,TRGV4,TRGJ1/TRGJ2,TGTGCCACCTGGGATGTGGGGTATTATAAGAAACTCTTT,CATWDVGYYKKLF
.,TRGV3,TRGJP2,TGTGCCACCTGGGACTTTAGTAGTGATTGGATCAAGACGTTT,CATWDFSSDWIKTF
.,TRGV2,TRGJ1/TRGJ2,TGTGCCACCTGGGACGGGCTCCTCTTT,CATWDGLLF
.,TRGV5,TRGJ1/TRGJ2,TGTGCCACCTGGGAAGGGGGTAAGAAACTCTTT,CATWEGGKKLF
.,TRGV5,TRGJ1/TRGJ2,TGTGCCACCTGGGACAGGCGGAGGAAACTCTTT,CATWDRRRKLF
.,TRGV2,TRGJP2,TGTGCCACCGTAAGGGATTGGATCAAGACGTTT,CATVRDWIKTF